This T cell receptor beta chain was documented in a study of blood T cell repertoires in COVID-19. Study-level information: T cells, B-cell-depleted T cells, or PBMCs provided the cDNA or gDNA that served as material.

Some clones are missing from TCRdb's copy, which holds only in-frame ones; the method was immunoSEQ multiplex PCR. This sample has 200,000 or so clones, with around 80% found just once. The clonotype was recovered from a man in his forties or fifties who had recovered from COVID-19. The source material was peripheral blood.

In nucleotides, the CDR3 is TGTGCCAGCAGCGCAAGCGGGGGGGTGGACAATGAGCAGTTCTTC. Translated: CASSASGGVDNEQFF. This rearrangement joins TRBV9 to TRBJ2-1, with 10 bases aligning to TRBD2. J lost 5 bases, V lost 3 bases, and 5 bases had no gene match. The CDR3 consists of 15 residues. CDR1 is SGDLS and CDR2 is YYNGEE in the germline V gene.